The 3 T cell receptor beta chains listed next were all sequenced from one sample in a study of Tregs in tolerant kidney transplant recipients. Measured with immunoSEQ multiplex PCR; TCRdb has only the in-frame clones, and not every one. Recorded for this sample: about 30,000 clones. The specimen was CD8+ T cells from blood, collected before the transplant. These receptors were collected from a human donor who received a combined kidney and bone marrow transplant.

Concerning this clone itself: The sequenced fragment ends 3 residues before the CDR3 boundary, so the rest is inferred from the germline J gene. The V and J genes are TRBV2 and TRBJ2-2; unclear D gene. The CDR3 covers 12 residues. V shed 4 bases and J shed 5 bases, with 5 bases lying between them. Germline V CDR1 and CDR2: SNHLY, FYNNEI. The CDR3 region is CASSGLTGELFF. The DNA read from the CDR3 is TGTGCCAGCAGTGGTCTGACCGGGGAG.

In regard to this clone: The read terminates 3 residues ahead of where the CDR3 ends, so the germline J gene completes it. V and J are TRBV10-3 and TRBJ2-3, with TRBD2 as a possible D gene (7 bases). The CDR3 is 15 amino acids. Germline CDR1 reads ENHRY; CDR2 reads SYGVKD. V was cut by 6 bases and J by 1 base, with 14 bases left in between. The DNA read from the CDR3 is TGTGCCATCAGAGGGGGGGGACGGGGCACAGATACG. Residues: CAIRGGGRGTDT. The entire CDR3 reads CAIRGGGRGTDTQYF.

The DNA read from the CDR3 is TGTGCCAGCAGCTTGGTTTCCGATGAG. Protein sequence: CASSLVSDE. The CDR3 reads in full as CASSLVSDEQFF. This sequence joins TRBV5-6 and TRBJ2-1; D unclear. From the germline J gene comes the end of the CDR3, since the read stops 3 residues before it. The CDR3 consists of 12 residues. Trimming took 0 bases from V and 8 from J, leaving 6 bases between them. Germline CDR1 is SGHDT and CDR2 is YYEEEE.